These T cell receptor beta chains were read from a single sample in a study of Graves' ophthalmopathy and Graves' hyperthyroidism. MiXCR, run by TCRdb on the multiplex PCR reads, gives a single entry per CDR3 protein. The sample holds hundreds of thousands of distinct CDR3 sequences, under 25% seen once. The sample was peripheral blood. The receptors here all came from a woman aged 18-29 years with stable Graves' hyperthyroidism. Each CDR3 is given with its conserved first and last residue. D genes are given only for firm matches. Only part of the rows carry a size: once, few, many, or a class if the clone is expanded.

many,TRBJ1-1,TRBV5-1,TRBD1,CASSFGTGSTEAFF,TGCGCCAGCAGCTTTGGGACAGGGAGCACTGAAGCTTTCTTT
-,TRBJ1-1,TRBV6-1,-,CASPNSEGAFF,TGTGCCAGCCCAAACTCAGAGGGGGCTTTCTTT
many,TRBJ2-7,TRBV10-3,-,CAISESGEQYF,TGTGCCATCAGTGAGTCTGGCGAGCAGTACTTC
many,TRBJ1-1,TRBV4-1,-,CASRSHTGSKTEAFF,TGCGCCAGCAGATCCCACACGGGGAGTAAAACTGAAGCTTTCTTT
many,TRBJ2-7,TRBV19,TRBD1,CATIGTGDEQYF,TGTGCCACCATAGGGACAGGGGACGAGCAGTACTTC
many,TRBJ1-1,TRBV14,-,CASQRGGNTEAFF,TGTGCCAGCCAACGGGGAGGGAACACTGAAGCTTTCTTT
many,TRBJ1-6,TRBV7-9,TRBD1,CASSLGDGQGAPGSPLHF,TGTGCCAGCAGCTTAGGTGACGGACAGGGGGCGCCGGGATCACCCCTCCACTTT
-,TRBJ1-1,TRBV12-3/TRBV12-4,-,CASSRHASNTEAFF,TGTGCCAGCAGTCGACACGCGTCGAACACTGAAGCTTTCTTT
many,TRBJ1-1,TRBV6-1,-,CASGTNMNTEAFF,TGTGCCAGCGGAACAAACATGAACACTGAAGCTTTCTTT
many,TRBJ1-5,TRBV6-2/TRBV6-3,TRBD1,CASRQQGNSNQPQHF,TGTGCCAGCAGACAACAGGGGAATAGCAATCAGCCCCAGCATTTT
-,TRBJ1-5,TRBV12-3/TRBV12-4,-,CASRPESSNQPQHF,TGTGCCAGCAGGCCAGAGAGTAGCAATCAGCCCCAGCATTTT